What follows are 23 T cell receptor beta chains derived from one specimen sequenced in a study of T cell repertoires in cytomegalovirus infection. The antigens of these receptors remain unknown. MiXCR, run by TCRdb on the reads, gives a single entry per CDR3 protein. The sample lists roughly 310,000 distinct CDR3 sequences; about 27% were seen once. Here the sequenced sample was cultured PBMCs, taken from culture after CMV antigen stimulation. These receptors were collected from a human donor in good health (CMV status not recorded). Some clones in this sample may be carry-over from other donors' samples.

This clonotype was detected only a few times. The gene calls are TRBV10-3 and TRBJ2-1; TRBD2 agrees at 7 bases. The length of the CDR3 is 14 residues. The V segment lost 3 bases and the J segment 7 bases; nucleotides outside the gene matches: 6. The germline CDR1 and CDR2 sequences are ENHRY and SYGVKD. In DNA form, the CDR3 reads TGTGCCATCAGTGAAGCTATCGGGGGGAATGAGCAGTTCTTC. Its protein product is CAISEAIGGNEQFF.

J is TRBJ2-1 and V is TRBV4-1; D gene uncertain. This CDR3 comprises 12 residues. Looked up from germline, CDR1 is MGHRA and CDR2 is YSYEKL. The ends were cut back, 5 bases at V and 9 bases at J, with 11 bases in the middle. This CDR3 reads CASSSRRVEQFF. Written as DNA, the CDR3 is TGCGCCAGCAGCTCCCGCCGGGTTGAGCAGTTCTTC.

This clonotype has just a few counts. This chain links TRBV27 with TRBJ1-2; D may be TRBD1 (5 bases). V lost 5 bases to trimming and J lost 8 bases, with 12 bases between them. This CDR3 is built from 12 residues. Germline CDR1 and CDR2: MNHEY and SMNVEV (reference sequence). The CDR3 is CASSPLEGGYTF. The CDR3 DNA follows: TGTGCCAGCAGTCCGCTGGAGGGGGGCTACACCTTC.

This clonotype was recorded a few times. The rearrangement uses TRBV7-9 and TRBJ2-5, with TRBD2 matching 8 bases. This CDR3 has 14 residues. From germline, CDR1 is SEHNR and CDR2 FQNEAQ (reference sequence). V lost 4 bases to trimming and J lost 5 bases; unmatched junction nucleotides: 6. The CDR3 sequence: CASSSRGRTETQYF. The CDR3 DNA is TGTGCCAGCAGCTCCCGCGGGAGGACGGAGACCCAGTACTTC.

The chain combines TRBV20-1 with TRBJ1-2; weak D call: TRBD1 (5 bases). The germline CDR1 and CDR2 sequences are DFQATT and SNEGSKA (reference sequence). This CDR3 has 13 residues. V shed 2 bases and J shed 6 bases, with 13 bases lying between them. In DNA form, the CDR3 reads TGCAGTGCTAGAATTCCAGGGTTGCATGGCTACACCTTC. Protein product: CSARIPGLHGYTF.

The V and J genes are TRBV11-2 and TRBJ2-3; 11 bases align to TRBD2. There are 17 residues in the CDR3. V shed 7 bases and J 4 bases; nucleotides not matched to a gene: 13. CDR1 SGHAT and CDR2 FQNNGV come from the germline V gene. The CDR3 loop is CASTPLGTSGSPDTQYF. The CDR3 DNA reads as TGTGCCAGCACCCCCCTAGGGACTAGCGGATCCCCAGATACGCAGTATTTT.

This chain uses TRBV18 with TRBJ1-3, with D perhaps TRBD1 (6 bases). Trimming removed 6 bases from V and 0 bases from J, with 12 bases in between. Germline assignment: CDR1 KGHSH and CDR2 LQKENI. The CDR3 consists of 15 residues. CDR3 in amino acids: CASSSGQFSGNTIYF. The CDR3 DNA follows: TGTGCCAGCTCCTCCGGACAGTTCTCTGGAAACACCATATATTTT.

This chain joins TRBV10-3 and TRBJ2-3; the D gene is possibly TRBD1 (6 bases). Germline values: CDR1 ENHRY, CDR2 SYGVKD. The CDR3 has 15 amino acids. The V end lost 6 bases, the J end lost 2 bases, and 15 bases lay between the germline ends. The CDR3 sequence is CAIRRGGETTDTQYF. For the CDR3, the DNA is TGTGCCATCAGGAGAGGGGGAGAGACCACAGATACGCAGTATTTT.

The CDR3 region is CASSTPGGLAGVHNWDTQYF. The CDR3 DNA reads as TGTGCCAGCAGTACACCCGGTGGGCTAGCGGGGGTGCATAACTGGGATACGCAGTATTTT. The V call is TRBV28, the J call TRBJ2-3, with 10 bases fitting TRBD2. The CDR3 has 20 amino acids. Trimming removed 5 bases from V and 6 bases from J; junction bases left unmatched: 23. Looked up from germline, CDR1 is MDHEN and CDR2 is SYDVKM.

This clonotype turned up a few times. CDR3 DNA: TGCAGTGCGTCCGGGACTAGCCGCAAAAACATTCAGTACTTC. The encoded protein is CSASGTSRKNIQYF. This sequence joins TRBV20-1 and TRBJ2-4, with TRBD2 matching 9 bases. The CDR3 extends over 14 amino acids. Germline trimming cut 6 bases from V and 3 bases from J; bases unmatched to any gene: 6. Germline V CDR1 and CDR2: DFQATT, SNEGSKA (reference sequence).

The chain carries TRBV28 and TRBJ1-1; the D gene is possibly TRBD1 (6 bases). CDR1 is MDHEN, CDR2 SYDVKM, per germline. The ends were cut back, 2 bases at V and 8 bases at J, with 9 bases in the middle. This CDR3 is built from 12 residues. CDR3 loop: CASSLGGREAFF. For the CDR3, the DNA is TGTGCCAGCAGTTTAGGGGGGCGGGAAGCTTTCTTT.

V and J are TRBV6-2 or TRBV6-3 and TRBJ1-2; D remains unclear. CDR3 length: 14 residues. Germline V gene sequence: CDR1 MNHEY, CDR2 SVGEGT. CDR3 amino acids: CATNSAPLNYGYTF. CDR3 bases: TGTGCTACCAACTCTGCTCCACTAAACTATGGCTACACCTTC.

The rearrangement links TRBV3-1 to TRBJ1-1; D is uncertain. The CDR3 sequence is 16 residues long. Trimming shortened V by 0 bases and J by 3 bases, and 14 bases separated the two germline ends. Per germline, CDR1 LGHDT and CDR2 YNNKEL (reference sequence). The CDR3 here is CASSQDIAAGYTEAFF. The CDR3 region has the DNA TGTGCCAGCAGCCAAGATATAGCCGCAGGTTACACTGAAGCTTTCTTT.

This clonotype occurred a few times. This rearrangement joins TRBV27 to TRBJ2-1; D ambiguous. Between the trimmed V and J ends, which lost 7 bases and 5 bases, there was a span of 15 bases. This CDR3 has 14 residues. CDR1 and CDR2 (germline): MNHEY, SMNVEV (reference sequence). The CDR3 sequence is CASNKADLNNEQFF. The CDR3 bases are TGTGCCAGCAATAAGGCAGACCTTAACAATGAGCAGTTCTTC.

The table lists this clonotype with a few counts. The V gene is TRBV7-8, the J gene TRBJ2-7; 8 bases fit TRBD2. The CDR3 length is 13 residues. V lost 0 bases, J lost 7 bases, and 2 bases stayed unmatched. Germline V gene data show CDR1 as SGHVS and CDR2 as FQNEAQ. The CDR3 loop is CASSLASGGEQYF. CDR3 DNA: TGTGCCAGCAGCTTAGCCAGCGGGGGAGAGCAGTACTTC. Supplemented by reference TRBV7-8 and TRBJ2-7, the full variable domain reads GAGVSQSPRYKVAKRGQDVALRCDPISGHVSLFWYQQALGQGPEFLTYFQNEAQLDKSGLPSDRFFAERPEGSVSTLKIQRTQQEDSAVYLCASSLASGGEQYFGPGTRLTVT.

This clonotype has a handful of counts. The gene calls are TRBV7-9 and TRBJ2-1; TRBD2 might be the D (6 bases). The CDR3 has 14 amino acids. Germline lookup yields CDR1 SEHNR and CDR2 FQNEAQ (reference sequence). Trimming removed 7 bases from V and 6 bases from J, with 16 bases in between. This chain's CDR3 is CASTNPSALNEQFF. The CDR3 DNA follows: TGTGCCAGCACTAACCCTAGCGCCCTCAATGAGCAGTTCTTC.

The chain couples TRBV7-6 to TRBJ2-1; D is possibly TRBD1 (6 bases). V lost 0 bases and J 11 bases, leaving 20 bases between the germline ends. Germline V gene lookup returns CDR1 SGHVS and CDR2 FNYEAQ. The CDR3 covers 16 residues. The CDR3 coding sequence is TGTGCCAGCAGCTTAGCGGGGGCAGGATCTTTCGAGAAGCAGTTCTTC. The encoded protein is CASSLAGAGSFEKQFF. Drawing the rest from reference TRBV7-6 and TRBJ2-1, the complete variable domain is GAGVSQSPRYKVTKRGQDVALRCDPISGHVSLYWYRQALGQGPEFLTYFNYEAQQDKSGLPNDRFSAERPEGSISTLTIQRTEQRDSAMYRCASSLAGAGSFEKQFFGPGTRLTVL.

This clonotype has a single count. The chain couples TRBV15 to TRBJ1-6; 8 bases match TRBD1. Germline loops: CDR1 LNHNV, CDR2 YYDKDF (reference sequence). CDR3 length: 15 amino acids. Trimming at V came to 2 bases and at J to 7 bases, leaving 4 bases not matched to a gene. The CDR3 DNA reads TGTGCCACCAGCAGATCCGGACAGGGAAATTCACCCCTCCACTTT. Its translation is CATSRSGQGNSPLHF. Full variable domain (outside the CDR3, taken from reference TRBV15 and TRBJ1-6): DAMVIQNPRYQVTQFGKPVTLSCSQTLNHNVMYWYQQKSSQAPKLLFHYYDKDFNNEADTPDNFQSRRPNTSFCFLDIRSPGLGDTAMYLCATSRSGQGNSPLHFGNGTRLTVT.

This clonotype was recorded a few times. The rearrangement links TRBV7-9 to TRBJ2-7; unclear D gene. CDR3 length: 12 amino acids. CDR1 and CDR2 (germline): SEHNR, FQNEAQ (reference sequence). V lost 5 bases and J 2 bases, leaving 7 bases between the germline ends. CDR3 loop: CASSPAPYEQYF. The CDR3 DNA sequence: TGTGCCAGCAGCCCCGCCCCCTACGAGCAGTACTTC.

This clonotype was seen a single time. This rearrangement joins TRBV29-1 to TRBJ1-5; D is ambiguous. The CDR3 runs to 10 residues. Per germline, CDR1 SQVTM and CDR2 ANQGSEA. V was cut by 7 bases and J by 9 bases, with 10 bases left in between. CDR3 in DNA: TGCAGCGATGACGGGCGGCCCCAGCATTTT. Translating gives CSDDGRPQHF.

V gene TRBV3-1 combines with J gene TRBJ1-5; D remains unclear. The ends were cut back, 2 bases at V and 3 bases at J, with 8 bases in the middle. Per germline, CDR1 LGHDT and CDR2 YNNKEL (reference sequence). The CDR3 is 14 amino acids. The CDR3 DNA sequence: TGTGCCAGCAGCCAATACGCACTCAATCAGCCCCAGCATTTT. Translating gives CASSQYALNQPQHF.

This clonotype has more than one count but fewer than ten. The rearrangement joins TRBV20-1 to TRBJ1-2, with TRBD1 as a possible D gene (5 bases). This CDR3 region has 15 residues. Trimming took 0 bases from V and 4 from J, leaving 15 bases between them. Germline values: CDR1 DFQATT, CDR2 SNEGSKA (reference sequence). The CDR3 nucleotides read TGCAGTGCTAGAGATCAAGGAGGGGTGAGCTATGGCTACACCTTC. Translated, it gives CSARDQGGVSYGYTF.

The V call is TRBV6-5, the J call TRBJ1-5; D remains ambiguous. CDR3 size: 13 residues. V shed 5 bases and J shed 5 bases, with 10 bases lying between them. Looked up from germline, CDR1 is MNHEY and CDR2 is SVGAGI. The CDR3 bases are TGTGCCAGCAGTGCCTCGATCTATCAGCCCCAGCATTTT. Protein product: CASSASIYQPQHF.